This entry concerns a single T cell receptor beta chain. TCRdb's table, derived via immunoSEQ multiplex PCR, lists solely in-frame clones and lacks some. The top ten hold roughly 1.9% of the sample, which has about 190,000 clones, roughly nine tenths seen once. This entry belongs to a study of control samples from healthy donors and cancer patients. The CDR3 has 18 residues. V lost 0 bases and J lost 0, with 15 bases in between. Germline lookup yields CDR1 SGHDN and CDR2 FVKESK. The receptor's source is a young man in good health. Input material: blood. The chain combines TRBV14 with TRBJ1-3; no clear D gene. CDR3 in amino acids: CASSQDHLALSSGNTIYF. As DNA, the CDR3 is TGTGCCAGCAGCCAAGATCACCTCGCCCTGAGCTCTGGAAACACCATATATTTT. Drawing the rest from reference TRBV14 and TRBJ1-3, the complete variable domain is EAGVTQFPSHSVIEKGQTVTLRCDPISGHDNLYWYRRVMGKEIKFLLHFVKESKQDESGMPNNRFLAERTGGTYSTLKVQPAELEDSGVYFCASSQDHLALSSGNTIYFGEGSWLTVV.